This TCR beta chain appears in the sequencing data of a study of T-cell memory formation after mild COVID-19. Regarding the study as a whole: Pre-infection memory already had some responding clones, implying cross-reactive memory joined.

This clonotype was counted only a few times. What it binds is not known. The CDR3 length is 15 residues. Trimming cost V 4 bases and J 5 bases; bases outside gene matches: 6. The germline gives CDR1 MNHEY, CDR2 SVGEGT. TCRdb reanalysed the 5' RACE reads using MiXCR and keeps one entry per CDR3 protein. Among 350,000 to 450,000 distinct CDR3 sequences listed, around 14% were seen once. This receptor was taken from a man between 18 and 29 years old who had mild COVID-19 (a few samples of this study predate the infection). Cell type and time point are not known. Sequencing used PBMCs or a T cell subset sorted from them (not recorded which). The chain combines TRBV6-2 or TRBV6-3 with TRBJ2-2; 8 bases are shared with TRBD2. CDR3 nucleotides: TGTGCCAGCAGTTTAAACGGGGGGGCAACCGGGGAGCTGTTTTTT. Protein: CASSLNGGATGELFF.